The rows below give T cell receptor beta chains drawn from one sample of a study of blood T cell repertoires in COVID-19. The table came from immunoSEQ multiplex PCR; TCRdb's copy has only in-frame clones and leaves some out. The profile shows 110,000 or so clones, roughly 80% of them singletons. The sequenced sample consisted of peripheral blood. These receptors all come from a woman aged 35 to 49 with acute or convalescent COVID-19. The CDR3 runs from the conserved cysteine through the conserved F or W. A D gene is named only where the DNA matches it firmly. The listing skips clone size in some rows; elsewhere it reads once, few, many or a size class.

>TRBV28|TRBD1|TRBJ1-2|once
TGTGCCAGCAGCCGCGGGGGGACAGGGGGATATGGCTACACCTTC
CASSRGGTGGYGYTF
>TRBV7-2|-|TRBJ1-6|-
TGTGCCAGCAGCTCGACGCCAGGTTCACCCCTCCACTTT
CASSSTPGSPLHF
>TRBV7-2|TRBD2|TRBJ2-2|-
TGTGCCAGCAGCTTGAAGGGCGGGGGAGCGAACACCGGGGAGCTGTTTTTT
CASSLKGGGANTGELFF
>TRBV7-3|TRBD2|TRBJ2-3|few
TGTGCCAGCAGCGCGGCTAGCGGGGGGAGCACAGATACGCAGTATTTT
CASSAASGGSTDTQYF
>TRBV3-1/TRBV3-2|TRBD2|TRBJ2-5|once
TGTGCCAGCAGTCAAGTAACGGGGGGGGCAGAGACCCAGTACTTC
CASSQVTGGAETQYF
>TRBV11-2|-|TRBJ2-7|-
TGTGCCAGCAGCTTAGGTAGCGGCCCCTACGAGCAGTACTTC
CASSLGSGPYEQYF
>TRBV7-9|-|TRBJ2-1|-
TGTGCCAGCAGCCCCCCGGTCGGGGGCAATGAGCAGTTCTTC
CASSPPVGGNEQFF
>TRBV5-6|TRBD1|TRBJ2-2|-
TGTGCCAGCAGCTTATTCACGGGACAGCGAACCGGGGAGCTGTTTTTT
CASSLFTGQRTGELFF
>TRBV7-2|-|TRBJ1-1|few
TGTGCCAGCGGGAGGAACACTGAAGCTTTCTTT
CASGRNTEAFF
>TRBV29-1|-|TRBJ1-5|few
TGCAGCGTTGATCTCGGTCCGCCCCAGCATTTT
CSVDLGPPQHF
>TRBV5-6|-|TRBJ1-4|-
TGTGCCAGCAGCTTGGGATGGGGAGAGAGTGAAAAACTGTTTTTT
CASSLGWGESEKLFF
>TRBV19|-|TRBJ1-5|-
TGTGCCAGTAGTATCGGACGGGGAGTAAGTGGCAATCAGCCCCAGCATTTT
CASSIGRGVSGNQPQHF
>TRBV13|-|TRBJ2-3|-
TGTGCCAGCAGCCACAGGGTAACCAGCACAGATACGCAGTATTTT
CASSHRVTSTDTQYF
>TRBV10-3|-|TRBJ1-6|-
TGTGCCATCAGTGAGGGCCAGGATTCACCCCTCCACTTT
CAISEGQDSPLHF
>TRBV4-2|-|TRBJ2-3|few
TGTGCCAGCAGCCTCGGGGAAGCATGGGATACGCAGTATTTT
CASSLGEAWDTQYF
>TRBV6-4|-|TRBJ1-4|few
TGTGCCAGCTCACAGGAGAGGAATGAAAAACTGTTTTTT
CASSQERNEKLFF
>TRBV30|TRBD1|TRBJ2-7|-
TGTGCCTGGACGACAGGGACCTACGAGCAGTACTTC
CAWTTGTYEQYF
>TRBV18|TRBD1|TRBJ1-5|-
TGTGCCAGCTCACCCCAGGGGGGCGATCAGCCCCAGCATTTT
CASSPQGGDQPQHF
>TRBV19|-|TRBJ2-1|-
TGTGCCAGTAGTATAGATCTGGGGGGAGTTAGTACTGAGCAGTTCTTC
CASSIDLGGVSTEQFF
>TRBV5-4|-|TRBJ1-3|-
TGTGCCAGCAGCTTGGCTTTTGGACAAATTTCCTCTGGAAACACCATATATTTT
CASSLAFGQISSGNTIYF
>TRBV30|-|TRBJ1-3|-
TGTGCCTGGAGTGGCAGGGGCGCTGGAAACACCATATATTTT
CAWSGRGAGNTIYF
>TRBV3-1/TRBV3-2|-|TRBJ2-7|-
TGTGCCAGCAGCCAGTCCACTCTACCGGGAACCTACGAGCAGTACTTC
CASSQSTLPGTYEQYF
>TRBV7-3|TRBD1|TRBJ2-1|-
TGTGCCAGCAGCTTAACTGGGACAGGGGCCTCCTACAATGAGCAGTTCTTC
CASSLTGTGASYNEQFF
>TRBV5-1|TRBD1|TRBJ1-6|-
TGCGCCAGCAGCCGTCAGGGGGTGGATTCACCCCTCCACTTT
CASSRQGVDSPLHF
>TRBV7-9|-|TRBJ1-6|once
TGTGCCAGCAGCTTAGCGCAGGAGCGGTCCCTCCACTTT
CASSLAQERSLHF
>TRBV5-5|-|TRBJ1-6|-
TGTGCCAGCAGCTTGGCAGGGTCGCTAAATTCACCCCTCCACTTT
CASSLAGSLNSPLHF
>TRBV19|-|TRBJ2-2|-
TGTGCCAGTAGTGGCCAGTATTACGGGGAGCTGTTTTTT
CASSGQYYGELFF